The 2 T cell receptor beta chains listed next were all sequenced from one sample in a study of blood T cell repertoires in COVID-19. Sequencing was performed with immunoSEQ multiplex PCR; in TCRdb, only in-frame clones are kept and a portion is missing. The table lists 60,000 to 95,000 clones, approximately 90% of them singletons. Sequencing was performed on peripheral blood. The receptor source for this set is a human donor in a cohort sampled during active COVID-19.

The chain combines TRBV20-1 with TRBJ1-6; no firm D call. CDR1 DFQATT and CDR2 SNEGSKA come from the germline V gene (reference sequence). V was clipped by 3 bases and J by 4 bases, with 7 bases between them. The CDR3 has 13 amino acids. The CDR3 sequence: CSASPPYNSPLHF. The CDR3 region has the DNA TGCAGTGCTAGTCCCCCTTATAATTCACCCCTCCACTTT.

The CDR3 protein is CASSTSGGDRGDEQYF. The CDR3 DNA is TGTGCCAGCAGCACCAGCGGCGGGGACAGGGGTGACGAGCAGTACTTC. This chain links TRBV6-2 or TRBV6-3 with TRBJ2-7, with 10 bases identical to TRBD1. Per the germline V gene, CDR1 is MNHEY and CDR2 is SVGEGT. The CDR3 length is 16 residues. V lost 6 bases to trimming and J lost 5 bases; unmatched junction nucleotides: 13.